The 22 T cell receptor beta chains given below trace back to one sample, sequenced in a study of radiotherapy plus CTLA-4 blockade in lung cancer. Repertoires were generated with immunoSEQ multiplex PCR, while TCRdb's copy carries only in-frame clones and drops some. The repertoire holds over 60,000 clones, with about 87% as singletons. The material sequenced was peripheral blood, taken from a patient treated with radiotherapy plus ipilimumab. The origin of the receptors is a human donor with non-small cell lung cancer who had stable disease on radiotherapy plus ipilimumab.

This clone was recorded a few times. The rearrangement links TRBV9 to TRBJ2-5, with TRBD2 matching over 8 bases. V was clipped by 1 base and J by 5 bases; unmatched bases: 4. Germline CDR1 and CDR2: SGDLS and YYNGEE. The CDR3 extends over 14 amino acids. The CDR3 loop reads CASSVLTGGETQYF. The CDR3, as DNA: TGTGCCAGCAGCGTACTTACGGGAGGGGAGACCCAGTACTTC.

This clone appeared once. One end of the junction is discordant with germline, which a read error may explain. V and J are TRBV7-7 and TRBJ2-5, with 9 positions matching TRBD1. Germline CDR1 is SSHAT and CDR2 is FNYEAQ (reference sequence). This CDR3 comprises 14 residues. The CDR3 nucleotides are TGTGCTAGCAGCCGCGGGACAGGGAAAGAGACCCAGTACTTC. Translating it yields CASSRGTGKETQYF. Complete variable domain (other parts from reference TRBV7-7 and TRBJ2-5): GAGVSQSPRYKVTKRGQDVTLRCDPISSHATLYWYQQALGQGPEFLTYFNYEAQPDKSGLPSDRFSAERPEGSISTLTIQRTEQRDSAMYRCASSRGTGKETQYFGPGTRLLVL.

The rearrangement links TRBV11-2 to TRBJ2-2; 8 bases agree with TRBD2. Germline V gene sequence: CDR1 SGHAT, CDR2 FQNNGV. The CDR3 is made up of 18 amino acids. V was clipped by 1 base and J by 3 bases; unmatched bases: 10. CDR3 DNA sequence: TGTGCCAGCAGCTTAGTCGTTGTACGGCGGGGGGACACCGGGGAGCTGTTTTTT. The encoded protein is CASSLVVVRRGDTGELFF.

The DNA of the CDR3 is TGTGCCAGCAGTGGCCTCCTGGAGCCCCAGCATTTT. It specifies CASSGLLEPQHF. The chain is built from TRBV28 and TRBJ1-5, with unresolved D. The CDR3 runs to 12 residues. From germline, CDR1 is MDHEN and CDR2 SYDVKM. Trimming took off 5 bases at V and 8 bases at J, with 10 bases between the two ends.

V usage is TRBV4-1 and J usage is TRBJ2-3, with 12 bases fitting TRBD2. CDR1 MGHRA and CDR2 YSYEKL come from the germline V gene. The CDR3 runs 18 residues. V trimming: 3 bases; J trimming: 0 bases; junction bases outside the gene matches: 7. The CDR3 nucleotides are TGCGCCAGCAGCCACAGGACTAGCGGGACCCCTAGCACAGATACGCAGTATTTT. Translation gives CASSHRTSGTPSTDTQYF.

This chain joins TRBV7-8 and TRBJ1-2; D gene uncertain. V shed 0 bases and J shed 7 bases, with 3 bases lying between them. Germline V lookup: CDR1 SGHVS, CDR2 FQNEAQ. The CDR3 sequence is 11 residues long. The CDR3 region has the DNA TGTGCCAGCAGCTTAGCGCCTGGCTACACCTTC. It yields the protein CASSLAPGYTF.

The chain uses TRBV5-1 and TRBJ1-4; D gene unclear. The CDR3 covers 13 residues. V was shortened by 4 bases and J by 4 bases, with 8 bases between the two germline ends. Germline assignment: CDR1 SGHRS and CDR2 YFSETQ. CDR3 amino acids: CASSLDLNEKLFF. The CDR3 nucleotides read TGCGCCAGCAGCCTTGACCTTAATGAAAAACTGTTTTTT.

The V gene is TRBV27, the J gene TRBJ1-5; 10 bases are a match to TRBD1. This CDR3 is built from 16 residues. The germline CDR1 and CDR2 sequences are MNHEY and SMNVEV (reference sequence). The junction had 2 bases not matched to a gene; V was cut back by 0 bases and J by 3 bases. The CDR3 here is CASSLSGQGNNQPQHF. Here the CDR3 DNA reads TGTGCCAGCAGTTTATCGGGACAGGGGAACAATCAGCCCCAGCATTTT.

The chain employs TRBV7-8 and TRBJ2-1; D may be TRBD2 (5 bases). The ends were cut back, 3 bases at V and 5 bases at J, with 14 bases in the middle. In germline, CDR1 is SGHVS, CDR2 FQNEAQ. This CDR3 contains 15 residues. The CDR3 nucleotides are TGTGCCAGCAGCTTGAGGCAGCGGACCCACAATGAGCAGTTCTTC. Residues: CASSLRQRTHNEQFF. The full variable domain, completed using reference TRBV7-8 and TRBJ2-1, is GAGVSQSPRYKVAKRGQDVALRCDPISGHVSLFWYQQALGQGPEFLTYFQNEAQLDKSGLPSDRFFAERPEGSVSTLKIQRTQQEDSAVYLCASSLRQRTHNEQFFGPGTRLTVL.

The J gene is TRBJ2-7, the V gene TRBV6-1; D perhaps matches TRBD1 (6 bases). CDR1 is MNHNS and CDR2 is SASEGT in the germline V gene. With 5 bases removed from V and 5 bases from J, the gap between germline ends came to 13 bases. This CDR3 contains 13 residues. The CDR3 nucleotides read TGTGCCAGCAGTTATATGGGGGCCCACGAGCAGTACTTC. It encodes CASSYMGAHEQYF.

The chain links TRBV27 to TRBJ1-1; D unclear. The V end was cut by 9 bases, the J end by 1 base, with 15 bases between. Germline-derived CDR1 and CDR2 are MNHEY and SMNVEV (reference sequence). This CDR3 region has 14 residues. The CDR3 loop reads CASTTRIENTEAFF. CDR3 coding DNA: TGTGCCAGTACAACACGGATTGAGAACACTGAAGCTTTCTTT.

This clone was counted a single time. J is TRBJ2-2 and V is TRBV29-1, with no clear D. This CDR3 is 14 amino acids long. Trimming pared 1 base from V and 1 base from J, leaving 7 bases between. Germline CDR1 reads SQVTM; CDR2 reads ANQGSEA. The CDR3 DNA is TGCAGCGTTGAAGGTTTTCTGAACACCGGGGAGCTGTTTTTT. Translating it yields CSVEGFLNTGELFF.

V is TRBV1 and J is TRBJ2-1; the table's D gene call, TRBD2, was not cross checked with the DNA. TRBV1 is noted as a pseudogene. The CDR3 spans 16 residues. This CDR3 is CTSSQGGDGEYNEQFF. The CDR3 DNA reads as TGCACCAGCAGCCAGGGTGGAGACGGGGAATACAATGAGCAGTTCTTC.

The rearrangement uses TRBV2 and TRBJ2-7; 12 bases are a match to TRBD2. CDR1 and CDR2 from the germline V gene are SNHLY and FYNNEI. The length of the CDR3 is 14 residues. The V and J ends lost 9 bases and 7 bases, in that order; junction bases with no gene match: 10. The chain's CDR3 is CASRGASGRGEQYF. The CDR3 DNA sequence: TGTGCCAGTCGCGGGGCTAGCGGGAGGGGAGAGCAGTACTTC. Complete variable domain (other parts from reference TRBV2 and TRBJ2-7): EPEVTQTPSHQVTQMGQEVILRCVPISNHLYFYWYRQILGQKVEFLVSFYNNEISEKSEIFDDQFSVERPDGSNFTLKIRSTKLEDSAMYFCASRGASGRGEQYFGPGTRLTVT.

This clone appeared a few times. CDR3 region: CASSQDRQGAFF. The CDR3 nucleotides read TGCGCCAGCAGCCAAGATCGACAGGGCGCTTTCTTT. The chain carries TRBV4-1 and TRBJ1-1, with 7 bases fitting TRBD1. Losses at the gene ends were 0 bases for V and 11 bases for J; bases not matched to a gene: 3. Germline CDR1 is MGHRA and CDR2 is YSYEKL. CDR3 length: 12 residues.

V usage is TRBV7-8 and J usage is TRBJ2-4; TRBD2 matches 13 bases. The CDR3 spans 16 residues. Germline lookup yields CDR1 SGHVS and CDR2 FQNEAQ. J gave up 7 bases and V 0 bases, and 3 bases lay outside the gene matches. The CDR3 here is CASSLATSGGANIQYF. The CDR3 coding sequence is TGTGCCAGCAGCTTAGCTACTAGCGGGGGGGCGAACATTCAGTACTTC.

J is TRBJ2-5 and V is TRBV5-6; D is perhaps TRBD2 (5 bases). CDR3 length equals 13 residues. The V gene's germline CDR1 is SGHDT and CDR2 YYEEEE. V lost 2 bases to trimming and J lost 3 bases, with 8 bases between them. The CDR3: CASSFGIKETQYF. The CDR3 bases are TGTGCCAGCAGCTTCGGGATTAAAGAGACCCAGTACTTC.

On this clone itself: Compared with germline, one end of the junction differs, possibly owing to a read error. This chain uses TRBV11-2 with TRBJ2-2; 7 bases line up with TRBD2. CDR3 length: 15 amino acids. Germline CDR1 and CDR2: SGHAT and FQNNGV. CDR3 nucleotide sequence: TGTGCCAGCCGACCTCTAGCGGCGAAGACCGGGGAGCTGTTTTTT. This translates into CASRPLAAKTGELFF.

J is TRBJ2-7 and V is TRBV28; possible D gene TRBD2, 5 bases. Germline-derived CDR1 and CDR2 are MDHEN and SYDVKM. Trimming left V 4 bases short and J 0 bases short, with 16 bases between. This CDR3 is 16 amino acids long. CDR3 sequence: CASSSPAGLGSYEQYF. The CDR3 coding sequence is TGTGCCAGCAGTTCTCCAGCTGGACTTGGCTCCTACGAGCAGTACTTC.

CDR3 DNA: TGTGCCAGCCGACAGGGGCCTATGAACACCGGGGAGCTGTTTTTT. This codes for CASRQGPMNTGELFF. The chain combines TRBV4-2 with TRBJ2-2, with TRBD1 identical over 8 bases. V lost 8 bases and J lost 1; bases outside the gene matches: 6. Germline CDR1 and CDR2: LGHNA and YNFKEQ. This CDR3 comprises 15 residues.

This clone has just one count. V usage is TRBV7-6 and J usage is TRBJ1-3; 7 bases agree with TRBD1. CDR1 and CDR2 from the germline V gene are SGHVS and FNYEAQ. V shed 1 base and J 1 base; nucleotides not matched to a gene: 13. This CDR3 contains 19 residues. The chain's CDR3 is CASSLVESQGMPSGNTIYF. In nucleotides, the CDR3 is TGTGCCAGCAGCTTAGTTGAGTCACAGGGGATGCCTTCTGGAAACACCATATATTTT.

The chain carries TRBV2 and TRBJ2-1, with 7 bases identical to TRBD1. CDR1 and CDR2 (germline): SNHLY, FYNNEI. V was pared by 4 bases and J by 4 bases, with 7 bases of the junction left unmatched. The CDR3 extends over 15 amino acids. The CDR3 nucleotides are TGTGCCAGCAGTGTTGAGACAGGGTGGTACAATGAGCAGTTCTTC. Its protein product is CASSVETGWYNEQFF.